This record concerns one T cell receptor beta chain sequence. This entry is derived from a study of blood T cell repertoires in COVID-19. Across the study: The United States, Italy and Spain provided the acute and convalescent COVID-19 samples. T cells, B-cell-depleted T cells, or PBMCs supplied cDNA or gDNA.

Original methodology: Cell counts per sample came from amplifying reference gene primers. This table comes from immunoSEQ multiplex PCR, and its TCRdb copy is limited to in-frame clones, with some not included. The V and J calls and the clone size are those of that table, but D and trimming were determined from the DNA. The profile shows about 170,000 clones, approximately 85% of them singletons. Sample: peripheral blood. The receptor comes from a man in his sixties who had recovered from COVID-19.

In DNA, the CDR3 is TGTGCCAGCAGCCCGATGTCCAGGGTCCACGAGCAGTACTTC. It translates to CASSPMSRVHEQYF. The gene calls are TRBV7-2 and TRBJ2-7; tentative D call: TRBD1 (5 bases). Germline assignment: CDR1 SGHTA and CDR2 FQGNSA. The CDR3 length is 14 residues. V was pared by 5 bases and J by 5 bases, with 16 bases between.